Listed below are T cell receptor beta chains from one sample, sequenced in a study of T cell responses to AZD1222 COVID-19 vaccine. Clones were sequenced by immunoSEQ multiplex PCR, and TCRdb holds only the in-frame ones, with some missing. The repertoire includes roughly 120,000 clones, around 91% of them detected once, and roughly 1.4% sits in the top ten. The sequences come from peripheral blood, collected 28 days after the second AZD1222 dose. The receptors were gathered from an adult who received the AZD1222 COVID-19 vaccine. Each CDR3 is given with its conserved first and last residue. D genes are given only for firm matches. Clone size appears in some rows only: once, few, many, or a class for an expanded clone.

j_call cdr3_length v_call d_call clone_size cdr3_nt cdr3_aa
TRBJ2-3 16 TRBV5-1 NA NA TGCGCCAGCAGCTTGAGAGTAGGTTCTGACACAGATACGCAGTATTTT CASSLRVGSDTDTQYF
TRBJ1-4 13 TRBV23-1 NA NA TGCGCCAGCAGTCATGTGGGTTTTGAAAAACTGTTTTTT CASSHVGFEKLFF
TRBJ1-1 13 TRBV19 NA once TGTGCCAGTAGTTTGGGGAGGGGAACTGAAGCTTTCTTT CASSLGRGTEAFF
TRBJ1-4 14 TRBV28 NA NA TGTGCCAGCAGTCCCCGACACGGGGAGGAAAAACTGTTTTTT CASSPRHGEEKLFF
TRBJ1-1 14 TRBV5-1 NA NA TGCGCCAGCAGCCCATTTCAGGGCGGAACTGAAGCTTTCTTT CASSPFQGGTEAFF
TRBJ2-2 14 TRBV7-9 NA NA TGTGCCAGCAGCCAAATGTCCCGGCCCGGGGAGCTGTTTTTT CASSQMSRPGELFF
TRBJ2-7 14 TRBV29-1 NA NA TGCAGCGTTGAATTCGGTGGGAGAGACTACGAGCAGTACTTC CSVEFGGRDYEQYF
TRBJ1-6 15 TRBV4-2 TRBD1 NA TGTGCCAGCAGCCAAGGGGGACAGGGGGATTCACCCCTCCACTTT CASSQGGQGDSPLHF
TRBJ1-6 14 TRBV5-4 NA NA TGTGCCAGCAGCTTTGGAGGTTATAATTCACCCCTCCACTTT CASSFGGYNSPLHF
TRBJ1-5 13 TRBV29-1 NA once TGCAGCGTTGAAGGCGGTATCAATCAGCCCCAGCATTTT CSVEGGINQPQHF
TRBJ2-6 18 TRBV6-6 TRBD1 NA TGTGCCAGCAGTCCCCTCCGGGACAGGGTCTCTGGGGCCAACGTCCTGACTTTC CASSPLRDRVSGANVLTF
TRBJ1-2 16 TRBV7-8 TRBD1 NA TGTGCCAGCAGTCAAGGGCGGGGACAGGGTAACTATGGCTACACCTTC CASSQGRGQGNYGYTF
TRBJ1-1 13 TRBV7-9 TRBD1 NA TGTGCCAGCAGCTTAGGGGACAGGCTACAAGCTTTCTTT CASSLGDRLQAFF
TRBJ2-2 15 TRBV2 TRBD2 NA TGTGCCAGCCGACCGGGACTAGCCTACACCGGGGAGCTGTTTTTT CASRPGLAYTGELFF
TRBJ2-2 17 TRBV11-2 TRBD2 NA TGTGCCAGCAGCCTCCAACTAGCGGGACTTAAAACCGGGGAGCTGTTTTTT CASSLQLAGLKTGELFF
TRBJ2-3 16 TRBV2 TRBD2 NA TGTGCCAGCAGAAGGACTAGCGGGAGTGGGGCAGATACGCAGTATTTT CASRRTSGSGADTQYF
TRBJ1-4 14 TRBV11-3 NA few TGTGCCAGCTCCGCCGGCAGGGAGTCAGAAAAACTGTTTTTT CASSAGRESEKLFF
TRBJ2-7 12 TRBV7-2 NA NA TGTGCCAGCAGCTCCTACCTGGGGGAGCAGTACTTC CASSSYLGEQYF
TRBJ2-5 13 TRBV7-3 NA NA TGTGCCAGCAGCTTATCTGGCCAAGAGACCCAGTACTTC CASSLSGQETQYF
TRBJ2-1 15 TRBV19 TRBD2 NA TGTGCCAGTAATCCCATAGCGGGGGCTAACAATGAGCAGTTCTTC CASNPIAGANNEQFF
TRBJ2-1 14 TRBV19 NA NA TGTGCCAGTAGTATAGGCGGGCTCTACAATGAGCAGTTCTTC CASSIGGLYNEQFF
TRBJ2-7 15 TRBV6-5 TRBD2 NA TGTGCCAGCAGTTACTCCAGCGGGAGGGCCCACGAGCAGTACTTC CASSYSSGRAHEQYF